The clone carrying this TCR beta chain appeared once. The target antigen is unknown. These data come from a study of lymphopenia after photon versus proton radiotherapy. Study-wide results and limits: Under photons, naive T cells and diversity fell while effector/memory populations rose.

TCRdb keeps only in-frame clones here, not all; method: immunoSEQ multiplex PCR. The profile shows about 4,900 clones, about 91% of them singletons. Sequenced material: peripheral blood, taken from a patient treated with photon-based radiotherapy. The origin of this receptor is a man older than 75 with cholangiocarcinoma.

CDR3 in DNA: TGTGCCAGCAGCAAGCTGACAGGGGGCAATAATTCACCCCTCCACTTT. Amino acid sequence: CASSKLTGGNNSPLHF. This rearrangement joins TRBV5-6 to TRBJ1-6; TRBD1 agrees at 10 bases. V lost 4 bases to trimming and J lost 5 bases; unmatched junction nucleotides: 6. The CDR3 has 16 residues. The germline gives CDR1 SGHDT, CDR2 YYEEEE.